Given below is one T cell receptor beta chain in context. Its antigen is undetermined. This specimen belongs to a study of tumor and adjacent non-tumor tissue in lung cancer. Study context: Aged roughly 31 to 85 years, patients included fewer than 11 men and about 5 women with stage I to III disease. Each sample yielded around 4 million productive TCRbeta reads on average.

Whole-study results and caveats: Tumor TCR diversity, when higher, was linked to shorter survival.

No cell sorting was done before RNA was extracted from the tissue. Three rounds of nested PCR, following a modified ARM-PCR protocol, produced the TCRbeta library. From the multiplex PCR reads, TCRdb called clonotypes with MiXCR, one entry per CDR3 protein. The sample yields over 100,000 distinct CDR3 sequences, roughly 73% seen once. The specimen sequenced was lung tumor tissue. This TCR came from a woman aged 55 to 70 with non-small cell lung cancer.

CDR3 DNA: TGCGCCAGCAGCCAGAACTTCGGGAGGGCCTTAAACATTCAGTACTTC. Encoded protein: CASSQNFGRALNIQYF. The V call is TRBV4-1, the J call TRBJ2-4; TRBD2 matches 8 bases. The ends lost 3 bases at V and 6 bases at J; junction bases unmatched: 10. This CDR3 contains 16 residues. Germline V gene sequence: CDR1 MGHRA, CDR2 YSYEKL.